This entry describes one TCR beta chain. Each CDR3 protein is one row after TCRdb ran MiXCR on the reads. The sample lists roughly 200,000 distinct CDR3 sequences; roughly 15% were seen once. This record comes from a study of T cell repertoires in cytomegalovirus infection. V dropped 3 bases and J dropped 0 bases, with 8 bases sitting between them. The CDR3 length is 14 residues. Germline V gene data show CDR1 as MDHEN and CDR2 as SYDVKM. The sequence derives from a human donor in good health (CMV status not recorded). Some clones in this sample may be carry-over from other donors' samples. The chain links TRBV28 to TRBJ1-2; D gene unclear. The material sequenced was CD8+ T cells from PBMCs. CDR3 coding DNA: TGTGCCAGCAGTTTGGCCGGAGCTAACTATGGCTACACCTTC. Translated, it gives CASSLAGANYGYTF.